The rows below give T cell receptor beta chains drawn from one sample of a study of T-cell memory formation after mild COVID-19. TCRdb re-called the 5' RACE reads with MiXCR, one entry per CDR3 protein. The sample yields under 90,000 distinct CDR3 sequences, approximately 14% seen once. The source material was PBMCs or a T cell subset sorted from them (not recorded which). The receptor set was obtained from an adult woman who had mild COVID-19 (a few samples of this study predate the infection). Cell type and time point are not known. Both conserved end residues are part of each CDR3. Fields, in order: V gene, D gene, J gene, clone size, CDR3 protein, CDR3 DNA. A D gene is named only where the DNA matches it firmly. Size is omitted from some rows. Given values are once, few, many or a class for expanded clones.

TRBV15,TRBD2,TRBJ2-7,few,CATGVAGVYSYEQYF,TGTGCCACTGGGGTAGCGGGAGTTTATTCCTACGAGCAGTACTTC
TRBV7-6,TRBD2,TRBJ2-7,many,CASSSGLAEPYEQYF,TGTGCCAGCAGCTCGGGACTAGCGGAACCCTACGAGCAGTACTTC
TRBV7-9,TRBD1,TRBJ2-1,.,CASTHRDRGSNEQFF,TGTGCCAGCACCCACAGGGACAGGGGGTCCAATGAGCAGTTCTTC
TRBV9,.,TRBJ1-1,few,CASSAVGAFTEAFF,TGTGCCAGCAGCGCCGTCGGGGCCTTCACTGAAGCTTTCTTT
TRBV27,.,TRBJ2-1,few,CASRSDPNEQFF,TGTGCCAGCAGGAGTGATCCCAATGAGCAGTTCTTC
TRBV14,TRBD1,TRBJ2-1,.,CASSPRDSPEQFF,TGTGCCAGCAGCCCACGGGACAGCCCAGAGCAGTTCTTC
TRBV27,.,TRBJ1-4,.,CASSPQEGEDEKLFF,TGTGCCAGCAGTCCACAAGAAGGGGAAGATGAAAAACTGTTTTTT
TRBV24-1,.,TRBJ2-7,few,CATSGPSSYEQYF,TGTGCCACCAGTGGTCCGAGCTCCTACGAGCAGTACTTC
TRBV29-1,.,TRBJ2-1,few,CSSAGYNEQFF,TGCAGCTCTGCCGGGTACAATGAGCAGTTCTTC
TRBV5-1,TRBD1,TRBJ2-1,.,CASRSTGDYNEQFF,TGCGCCAGCAGGAGTACAGGGGACTACAATGAGCAGTTCTTC
TRBV9,.,TRBJ1-1,.,CASTTEGGRITEAFF,TGTGCCAGCACCACAGAAGGGGGGAGGATCACTGAAGCTTTCTTT
TRBV6-5,.,TRBJ2-5,few,CASTEWGQTQYF,TGTGCCAGCACCGAATGGGGCCAGACCCAGTACTTC
TRBV5-8,.,TRBJ1-1,.,CASSLERGAFF,TGTGCCAGCAGCTTGGAGCGGGGAGCTTTCTTT
TRBV7-9,TRBD1,TRBJ1-1,.,CASSSLPGQGTMVTEAFF,TGTGCCAGCAGCTCATTGCCGGGACAGGGAACAATGGTTACTGAAGCTTTCTTT
TRBV5-1,.,TRBJ2-2,.,CASSHSHQANTGELFF,TGCGCCAGCAGTCACAGCCACCAAGCGAACACCGGGGAGCTGTTTTTT
TRBV19,TRBD1,TRBJ1-1,few,CASSIAQGATEAFF,TGTGCCAGTAGTATCGCTCAGGGGGCCACTGAAGCTTTCTTT
TRBV7-9,TRBD1,TRBJ1-5,few,CASSVTGWIEPQHF,TGTGCCAGCAGTGTGACAGGGTGGATAGAACCCCAGCATTTT
TRBV7-9,.,TRBJ2-3,few,CASSLTSHTDTQYF,TGTGCCAGCAGCTTAACATCCCACACAGATACGCAGTATTTT
TRBV5-6,.,TRBJ2-6,few,CASSLIGGSGANVLTF,TGTGCCAGCAGCTTGATTGGAGGGTCTGGGGCCAACGTCCTGACTTTC
TRBV25-1,.,TRBJ2-7,.,CASSDGQQYF,TGTGCCAGCAGTGATGGACAGCAGTACTTC
TRBV12-3/TRBV12-4,.,TRBJ2-3,.,CASSLVGVTIITDTQYF,TGTGCCAGCAGTTTAGTAGGGGTGACTATCATCACAGATACGCAGTATTTT
TRBV5-1,TRBD1,TRBJ2-3,.,CASSLVTGEADTQYF,TGCGCCAGCAGCTTGGTTACAGGGGAAGCAGATACGCAGTATTTT
TRBV20-1,.,TRBJ2-7,few,CSARRRDGSYEQYF,TGCAGTGCTAGGAGACGGGACGGGTCCTACGAGCAGTACTTC
TRBV9,.,TRBJ2-7,few,CASSVGASYEQYF,TGTGCCAGCAGCGTAGGTGCCTCCTACGAGCAGTACTTC
TRBV5-1,.,TRBJ1-1,few,CASSLVSSEEAFF,TGCGCCAGCAGCTTGGTTTCCAGCGAGGAAGCTTTCTTT
TRBV5-1,TRBD2,TRBJ2-7,.,CASSFSEERGINEQYF,TGCGCCAGCAGCTTTTCAGAAGAGCGGGGGATAAACGAGCAGTACTTC
TRBV25-1,.,TRBJ1-2,.,CASSESGRATPDGYTF,TGTGCCAGCAGTGAATCCGGCCGAGCCACTCCCGATGGCTACACCTTC
TRBV6-6,TRBD1,TRBJ2-7,.,CASNGPVNRGFYEQYF,TGTGCCAGCAATGGACCGGTGAACAGGGGCTTCTACGAGCAGTACTTC
TRBV5-1,.,TRBJ2-1,few,CASTGLSYNEQFF,TGCGCCAGCACAGGCCTCTCCTACAATGAGCAGTTCTTC
TRBV11-2,.,TRBJ2-7,few,CASTNSYEQYF,TGTGCCAGCACCAACTCCTACGAGCAGTACTTC
TRBV27,TRBD2,TRBJ2-3,few,CASGTITDTQYF,TGCGCTAGCGGAACAATCACAGATACGCAGTATTTT
TRBV11-3,TRBD2,TRBJ2-1,.,CASSLEAGAAYNEQFF,TGTGCCAGCAGCCTAGAAGCGGGAGCGGCCTACAATGAGCAGTTCTTC
TRBV24-1,.,TRBJ2-5,.,CATSDFGVSQYF,TGTGCCACCAGTGATTTTGGAGTTTCCCAGTACTTC
TRBV4-3,.,TRBJ2-3,.,CASSQNSGSTDTQYF,TGCGCCAGCAGCCAAAACAGCGGAAGCACAGATACGCAGTATTTT
TRBV5-1,.,TRBJ1-2,.,CASSLGEGVEYGYTF,TGCGCCAGCAGCTTGGGAGAAGGGGTCGAGTATGGCTACACCTTC
TRBV5-6,.,TRBJ2-5,few,CASSLERTVLQETQYF,TGTGCCAGCAGCTTGGAGAGGACAGTCCTACAAGAGACCCAGTACTTC
TRBV4-2,.,TRBJ1-1,few,CASSPRHELSEAFF,TGTGCCAGCAGCCCCCGTCACGAACTTTCTGAAGCTTTCTTT
TRBV6-5,.,TRBJ2-7,many,CASSYIERRSYEQYF,TGTGCCAGCAGTTACATTGAGCGGCGCTCCTACGAGCAGTACTTC
TRBV24-1,TRBD2,TRBJ2-5,.,CATSAPGRELETQYF,TGTGCCACCAGTGCCCCGGGGCGGGAGTTGGAGACCCAGTACTTC
TRBV20-1,TRBD1,TRBJ2-7,few,CSAPVGQDSYEQYF,TGCAGTGCCCCAGTGGGACAGGACTCCTACGAGCAGTACTTC
TRBV4-3,.,TRBJ2-1,few,CASSHSYSTYNEQFF,TGCGCCAGCAGCCACAGTTACTCCACCTACAATGAGCAGTTCTTC
TRBV12-3/TRBV12-4,TRBD2,TRBJ2-3,.,CASSFAGRATTDTQYF,TGTGCCAGCAGTTTTGCGGGGAGGGCCACCACAGATACGCAGTATTTT
TRBV12-3/TRBV12-4,.,TRBJ2-1,few,CASSATGVEQFF,TGTGCCAGCAGCGCGACGGGGGTTGAGCAGTTCTTC
TRBV24-1,.,TRBJ2-1,few,CATSERDSYNEQFF,TGTGCCACCAGTGAGCGGGACTCCTACAATGAGCAGTTCTTC
TRBV25-1,TRBD1,TRBJ2-1,few,CASSVGQGNEQFF,TGTGCCAGCAGTGTGGGACAGGGTAATGAGCAGTTCTTC
TRBV5-1,.,TRBJ2-2,.,CASSSRDTNTGELFF,TGCGCCAGCAGCTCCCGGGACACGAACACCGGGGAGCTGTTTTTT
TRBV12-3/TRBV12-4,TRBD1,TRBJ2-7,.,CASSYPAGGQGIHEQYF,TGTGCCAGCAGTTATCCTGCCGGGGGACAGGGGATACACGAGCAGTACTTC
TRBV11-3,.,TRBJ2-7,.,CASSRSRSGTSLYEQYF,TGTGCCAGCAGCCGCAGCCGGTCCGGGACGAGCCTTTACGAGCAGTACTTC
TRBV7-6,TRBD1,TRBJ1-5,few,CASSLGQGFVQPQHF,TGTGCCAGCAGCCTCGGACAGGGGTTTGTTCAGCCCCAGCATTTT
TRBV7-8,.,TRBJ1-2,.,CASSPIYYGTSFFGYGYTF,TGTGCCAGCAGCCCAATCTACTATGGGACATCCTTTTTCGGGTATGGCTACACCTTC
TRBV30,.,TRBJ1-2,few,CAWSGGTGGYTF,TGTGCCTGGAGTGGAGGGACTGGTGGCTACACCTTC